This TCR beta chain was identified in a study of blood T cell repertoires in COVID-19. V was pared by 4 bases and J by 4 bases, with 15 bases between. The CDR3 spans 16 residues. Germline V gene sequence: CDR1 KGHDR, CDR2 SFDVKD. Data came from immunoSEQ multiplex PCR; TCRdb stores just in-frame clones and leaves some out. The sample includes some 250,000 clones, approximately 85% seen only once; the top ten take 1.5% to 2%. Which cohort a participant joined came from the clinical history participants gave. Sequenced input: PBMCs or T cells enriched from blood (not recorded which). The chain joins TRBV24-1 to TRBJ1-4; TRBD1 might be the D (5 bases). This clonotype was sampled from a woman between 45 and 65 years old who had recovered from COVID-19. The CDR3 protein is CATSEICWGGNEKLFF. The DNA of the CDR3 is TGTGCCACCAGTGAAATTTGTTGGGGGGGTAATGAAAAACTGTTTTTT.